These T cell receptor beta chains were read from a single sample in a study of blood T cell repertoires in COVID-19. TCRdb's copy holds only in-frame clones and misses some; the assay was immunoSEQ multiplex PCR. The sample contains 200,000 to 250,000 clones, less than 90% of which appear only once. Sequencing was carried out using PBMCs or T cells enriched from blood (not recorded which). Every receptor here comes from a woman aged 40 to 49 who had recovered from COVID-19. CDR3s include the opening cysteine and the closing phenylalanine or tryptophan. Fields, in order: V gene, J gene, clone size, D gene, CDR3 DNA, CDR3 protein. A D gene is named only where the DNA matches it firmly. Clone sizes are given selectively: once, few, many, or a class where the clone is expanded.

V gene: TRBV6-2/TRBV6-3; J gene: TRBJ2-5; clone size: .; D gene: .; CDR3 DNA: TGTGCCAGCAGTCAACAGGGAATCGAGACCCAGTACTTC; CDR3 protein: CASSQQGIETQYF
V gene: TRBV7-9; J gene: TRBJ2-1; clone size: .; D gene: .; CDR3 DNA: TGTGCCAGCAGCCCTTATCAGGGTGGGAATGAGCAGTTCTTC; CDR3 protein: CASSPYQGGNEQFF
V gene: TRBV7-2; J gene: TRBJ1-1; clone size: once; D gene: .; CDR3 DNA: TGTGCCAGCAGCTTAGTAACAGGGCAGTTTTTCGTTGAAGCTTTCTTT; CDR3 protein: CASSLVTGQFFVEAFF
V gene: TRBV18; J gene: TRBJ2-3; clone size: .; D gene: .; CDR3 DNA: TGTGCCAGCTCACCCCCTTCCGACAGAAGCACAGATACGCAGTATTTT; CDR3 protein: CASSPPSDRSTDTQYF
V gene: TRBV4-3; J gene: TRBJ2-1; clone size: .; D gene: TRBD2; CDR3 DNA: TGCGCCAGCAGCCAAGCGGTAGCGGGAGGTGACAATGAGCAGTTCTTC; CDR3 protein: CASSQAVAGGDNEQFF
V gene: TRBV4-2; J gene: TRBJ1-1; clone size: .; D gene: .; CDR3 DNA: TGTGCCAGCAGCCAAAGGGACACTTTGAACACTGAAGCTTTCTTT; CDR3 protein: CASSQRDTLNTEAFF
V gene: TRBV24-1; J gene: TRBJ2-1; clone size: .; D gene: TRBD1; CDR3 DNA: TGTGCCACCAGTGGACAGGGTCTATTCAGGGACAATGAGCAGTTCTTC; CDR3 protein: CATSGQGLFRDNEQFF
V gene: TRBV19; J gene: TRBJ1-2; clone size: .; D gene: .; CDR3 DNA: TGTGCCAGTAAGATTGGGCCGGGAGCTTGGGACTATGGCTACACCTTC; CDR3 protein: CASKIGPGAWDYGYTF
V gene: TRBV19; J gene: TRBJ2-3; clone size: .; D gene: TRBD2; CDR3 DNA: TGTGCCAGTAGGGGGACTGGTAGCGGGGTTAGATATTTT; CDR3 protein: CASRGTGSGVRYF
V gene: TRBV5-1; J gene: TRBJ2-1; clone size: .; D gene: TRBD2; CDR3 DNA: TGCGCCAGCAGCTCTACTAGCGGGAGGTACAATGAGCAGTTCTTC; CDR3 protein: CASSSTSGRYNEQFF
V gene: TRBV20-1; J gene: TRBJ2-7; clone size: .; D gene: TRBD2; CDR3 DNA: TGCAGTGCTAGTCTCCTAGCGGGAGTGGAGCAGTACTTC; CDR3 protein: CSASLLAGVEQYF
V gene: TRBV11-2; J gene: TRBJ1-1; clone size: .; D gene: .; CDR3 DNA: TGTGCCAGCAGCCTATCCCTGACAGTGAACACTGAAGCTTTCTTT; CDR3 protein: CASSLSLTVNTEAFF
V gene: TRBV7-6; J gene: TRBJ2-1; clone size: .; D gene: .; CDR3 DNA: TGTGCCAGCAGCTTAGGTCCGGGGTCCTACAATGAGCAGTTCTTC; CDR3 protein: CASSLGPGSYNEQFF
V gene: TRBV27; J gene: TRBJ2-3; clone size: .; D gene: TRBD2; CDR3 DNA: TGTGCCAGCAGTTCTGGACTAGCGGGGCCTAGCACAGATACGCAGTATTTT; CDR3 protein: CASSSGLAGPSTDTQYF
V gene: TRBV28; J gene: TRBJ2-7; clone size: few; D gene: .; CDR3 DNA: TGTGCCAGCAGTTTAAGGGGTCTCGAGCAGTACTTC; CDR3 protein: CASSLRGLEQYF
V gene: TRBV5-4; J gene: TRBJ2-5; clone size: .; D gene: TRBD1; CDR3 DNA: TGTGCCAGCAGCCGGGAAGGGACAGATGAGACCCAGTACTTC; CDR3 protein: CASSREGTDETQYF
V gene: TRBV11-2; J gene: TRBJ1-3; clone size: .; D gene: TRBD1; CDR3 DNA: TGTGCCAGCAGCTCACAGGGGATTGTTGGAAACACCATATATTTT; CDR3 protein: CASSSQGIVGNTIYF
V gene: TRBV19; J gene: TRBJ1-5; clone size: .; D gene: .; CDR3 DNA: TGTGCCAGTAGTGTGCAGGGATTGACCAATCAGCCCCAGCATTTT; CDR3 protein: CASSVQGLTNQPQHF
V gene: TRBV30; J gene: TRBJ1-2; clone size: once; D gene: .; CDR3 DNA: TGTGCCTGGAGTGTACTATCGGACTATGGCTACACCTTC; CDR3 protein: CAWSVLSDYGYTF
V gene: TRBV27; J gene: TRBJ2-2; clone size: .; D gene: TRBD1; CDR3 DNA: TGTGCCAGCAGGGGACAGGGACTTTACGGGGAGCTGTTTTTT; CDR3 protein: CASRGQGLYGELFF
V gene: TRBV19; J gene: TRBJ2-1; clone size: .; D gene: TRBD1; CDR3 DNA: TGTGCCAGTAGTATAACCGGGACAGGGAGTTATGAGCAGTTCTTC; CDR3 protein: CASSITGTGSYEQFF
V gene: TRBV19; J gene: TRBJ1-1; clone size: .; D gene: TRBD1; CDR3 DNA: TGTGCCAGTAGCCTTCTAAACAGGGGAAAGAATGAAGCTTTCTTT; CDR3 protein: CASSLLNRGKNEAFF
V gene: TRBV4-1; J gene: TRBJ2-1; clone size: .; D gene: TRBD2; CDR3 DNA: TGCGCCAGCAGCCATCCGGGGTTGCGGGAGGGCCCGACATACAATGAGCAGTTCTTC; CDR3 protein: CASSHPGLREGPTYNEQFF
V gene: TRBV5-1; J gene: TRBJ2-5; clone size: .; D gene: TRBD1; CDR3 DNA: TGCGCCAGCAGCTCCGCACAGGGGAACATCGAGACCCAGTACTTC; CDR3 protein: CASSSAQGNIETQYF
V gene: TRBV9; J gene: TRBJ2-1; clone size: .; D gene: TRBD2; CDR3 DNA: TGTGCCAGCAGCACCCCACTAGCGGGAGGAACGAATGAGCAGTTCTTC; CDR3 protein: CASSTPLAGGTNEQFF
V gene: TRBV18; J gene: TRBJ1-4; clone size: .; D gene: .; CDR3 DNA: TGTGCCAGCTCACCAGGGGAGGGTGAAAAACTGTTTTTT; CDR3 protein: CASSPGEGEKLFF
V gene: TRBV9; J gene: TRBJ2-5; clone size: once; D gene: TRBD1; CDR3 DNA: TGTGCCAGCAGCGCGACAGGGGGCCTTGGAGAGACCCAGTACTTC; CDR3 protein: CASSATGGLGETQYF
V gene: TRBV30; J gene: TRBJ1-1; clone size: .; D gene: .; CDR3 DNA: TGTGCCTGGAAACGACCAGGGGTGAACACTGAAGCTTTCTTT; CDR3 protein: CAWKRPGVNTEAFF
V gene: TRBV6-5; J gene: TRBJ1-1; clone size: .; D gene: .; CDR3 DNA: TGTGCCAGCAGTCCAGGGGAGTACACTGAAGCTTTCTTT; CDR3 protein: CASSPGEYTEAFF
V gene: TRBV5-5; J gene: TRBJ2-7; clone size: .; D gene: .; CDR3 DNA: TGTGCCAGCAACTTCATGAGCTCCTACGAGCAGTACTTC; CDR3 protein: CASNFMSSYEQYF
V gene: TRBV13; J gene: TRBJ2-1; clone size: .; D gene: TRBD2; CDR3 DNA: TGTGCCAGCAGCTCCATCGGACTAGCGGGACGATCCTACAATGAGCAGTTCTTC; CDR3 protein: CASSSIGLAGRSYNEQFF
V gene: TRBV5-6; J gene: TRBJ2-1; clone size: .; D gene: .; CDR3 DNA: TGTGCCAGCAGCCCCAAGACAGCCCGCTACAATGAGCAGTTCTTC; CDR3 protein: CASSPKTARYNEQFF
V gene: TRBV7-9; J gene: TRBJ1-3; clone size: .; D gene: TRBD1; CDR3 DNA: TGTGCCAGCAGCTCTCGCTTGTCGGGACAGTGGGGAAACACCATATATTTT; CDR3 protein: CASSSRLSGQWGNTIYF
V gene: TRBV28; J gene: TRBJ2-3; clone size: .; D gene: .; CDR3 DNA: TGTGCCAGCAGGGGAGTCAGTGGCACAGATACGCAGTATTTT; CDR3 protein: CASRGVSGTDTQYF
V gene: TRBV27; J gene: TRBJ2-7; clone size: .; D gene: TRBD2; CDR3 DNA: TGTGCCAGCAGTCAAGGACTAGCGGTGGTCTTC; CDR3 protein: CASSQGLAVVF
V gene: TRBV6-5; J gene: TRBJ2-3; clone size: once; D gene: TRBD1; CDR3 DNA: TGTGCCAGCAGGTGGGGACAGGGGGCAGATACGCAGTATTTT; CDR3 protein: CASRWGQGADTQYF
V gene: TRBV27; J gene: TRBJ2-1; clone size: .; D gene: .; CDR3 DNA: TGTGCCAGCAGTTGGGGGGATGAGCAGTTCTTC; CDR3 protein: CASSWGDEQFF
V gene: TRBV21-1; J gene: TRBJ2-3; clone size: once; D gene: .; CDR3 DNA: TGTGCCACCTTAAGGTGGGCGGGGGCAGATACGCAGTATTTT; CDR3 protein: CATLRWAGADTQYF
V gene: TRBV6-5; J gene: TRBJ1-6; clone size: .; D gene: .; CDR3 DNA: TGTGCCAGCAGTTACTCATCTGATAATTCACCCCTCCACTTT; CDR3 protein: CASSYSSDNSPLHF
V gene: TRBV3-1/TRBV3-2; J gene: TRBJ2-3; clone size: once; D gene: TRBD2; CDR3 DNA: TGTGCCAGCAGACTAGGACTAGCGGGAGGATGGAAGAATACGCAGTATTTT; CDR3 protein: CASRLGLAGGWKNTQYF
V gene: TRBV11-2; J gene: TRBJ1-2; clone size: .; D gene: TRBD1; CDR3 DNA: TGTGCCAGCAGCCTGTCGGGACAGTTCTATGGCTACACCTTC; CDR3 protein: CASSLSGQFYGYTF
V gene: TRBV5-6; J gene: TRBJ2-7; clone size: .; D gene: .; CDR3 DNA: TGTGCCAGCAGCCCAGGGGTAGGGAGCGGGGTAGGTTCCTACGAGCAGTACTTC; CDR3 protein: CASSPGVGSGVGSYEQYF
V gene: TRBV5-1; J gene: TRBJ1-1; clone size: .; D gene: .; CDR3 DNA: TGCGCCAGCAGCTTGAGTATTGGACGGGAGTCACAAGCTTTCTTT; CDR3 protein: CASSLSIGRESQAFF
V gene: TRBV6-5; J gene: TRBJ2-1; clone size: .; D gene: TRBD2; CDR3 DNA: TGTGCCAGCAGATCCCTTCCGGGACTAGCCCCTGAGCAGTTCTTC; CDR3 protein: CASRSLPGLAPEQFF
V gene: TRBV2; J gene: TRBJ1-6; clone size: .; D gene: TRBD1; CDR3 DNA: TGTGCCAGCAGTGTTGAGGGACAGCGGATCAATTCACCCCTCCACTTT; CDR3 protein: CASSVEGQRINSPLHF
V gene: TRBV7-8; J gene: TRBJ1-2; clone size: .; D gene: .; CDR3 DNA: TGTGCCAGCAGCCCCCGGGTCGCTGTTGGCTACACCTTC; CDR3 protein: CASSPRVAVGYTF
V gene: TRBV18; J gene: TRBJ2-7; clone size: .; D gene: TRBD1; CDR3 DNA: TGTGCCAGCTCAGACTGGGCGACAGGGCACGAGCAGTACTTC; CDR3 protein: CASSDWATGHEQYF
V gene: TRBV4-1; J gene: TRBJ1-3; clone size: .; D gene: .; CDR3 DNA: TGCGCCAGCAGCCAAAGCTGGAGGGGTCTTGGTGGAAACACCATATATTTT; CDR3 protein: CASSQSWRGLGGNTIYF
V gene: TRBV7-8; J gene: TRBJ1-2; clone size: .; D gene: .; CDR3 DNA: TGTGCCAGCAGCTCCAGACAGTTCCCCTCTGGCTACACCTTC; CDR3 protein: CASSSRQFPSGYTF
V gene: TRBV5-5; J gene: TRBJ2-2; clone size: .; D gene: TRBD1; CDR3 DNA: TGTGCCAGCAGCTCTTCGACAGGGACGGCCACCGGGGAGCTGTTTTTT; CDR3 protein: CASSSSTGTATGELFF
V gene: TRBV9; J gene: TRBJ1-6; clone size: .; D gene: .; CDR3 DNA: TGTGCCAGCAGCGTAACGCGGGGGGTTGGATCACCCCTCCACTTT; CDR3 protein: CASSVTRGVGSPLHF
V gene: TRBV5-1; J gene: TRBJ2-7; clone size: .; D gene: .; CDR3 DNA: TGCGCCAGCAGCCCCCGCGGTGAATCCTACGAGCAGTACTTC; CDR3 protein: CASSPRGESYEQYF
V gene: TRBV4-1; J gene: TRBJ1-5; clone size: .; D gene: TRBD1; CDR3 DNA: TGCGCCAGCAGCCAAGCCCCACAGGGGAATCAGCCCCAGCATTTT; CDR3 protein: CASSQAPQGNQPQHF
V gene: TRBV27; J gene: TRBJ1-1; clone size: once; D gene: TRBD1; CDR3 DNA: TGTGCCAGCAGTTCGTTCACAGGGGACACTGAAGCTTTCTTT; CDR3 protein: CASSSFTGDTEAFF
V gene: TRBV2; J gene: TRBJ2-3; clone size: many; D gene: .; CDR3 DNA: TGTGCCAGCATGGGGCCCCCAAACACAGATACGCAGTATTTT; CDR3 protein: CASMGPPNTDTQYF
V gene: TRBV6-5; J gene: TRBJ1-5; clone size: .; D gene: .; CDR3 DNA: TGTGCCAGCAGTTACTCGTCAGTTTATCAGCCCCAGCATTTT; CDR3 protein: CASSYSSVYQPQHF
V gene: TRBV7-2; J gene: TRBJ1-2; clone size: .; D gene: TRBD1; CDR3 DNA: TGTGCCAGCTCCCGGGACAGAAAGATAGCTAACTATGGCTACACCTTC; CDR3 protein: CASSRDRKIANYGYTF
V gene: TRBV3-1/TRBV3-2; J gene: TRBJ1-2; clone size: .; D gene: .; CDR3 DNA: TGTGCCAGCAGCCAACGGGGGAGGGGCGATGGCTACACCTTC; CDR3 protein: CASSQRGRGDGYTF